A single TCR beta chain is shown here with its context. Only in-frame clones appear in the TCRdb table, and some are missing; sequencing was by immunoSEQ multiplex PCR. The sample comprises 60,000 to 75,000 clones, 85% to 95% of which are singletons, and approximately 0.99% rests with the top ten. The germline V gene encodes CDR1 WSHSY and CDR2 SAAADI. The CDR3 spans 14 residues. Trimming took 3 bases from V and 4 from J; bases not matched to a gene: 3. This sample was included in a study of OX40 agonist ivuxolimab in advanced cancers. Study-level background: From 23 to 79 years was the age range, with a mean of around 54 years, and around 83% were male.

Sequencing was performed on CD4+ or CD8+ T cells sorted from blood, taken in a trial of the OX40 agonist ivuxolimab. The chain couples TRBV10-2 to TRBJ1-2, with 9 bases identical to TRBD1. The clonotype comes from an adult with an advanced solid tumor such as melanoma, head and neck, liver or kidney cancer. The CDR3 nucleotides read TGCGCCAGCAGTGAAGGGACAGGGACCTATGGCTACACCTTC. Translating gives CASSEGTGTYGYTF.